Shown below are 17 T cell receptor beta chains from a single sample sequenced in a study of CD8+CD57+ T cells in acquired aplastic anemia. The study profiled TCR beta VDJ and CDR3 using genomic DNA as template. TCRdb redid the calling of the reads with MiXCR, one entry per CDR3 protein. Among more than 200,000 distinct CDR3 sequences listed, around 49% were seen once. Patients chosen for sequencing had CD8+CD57+ cells that had expanded, as shown by flow cytometry. The sample was sorted CD4+, CD8+, or CD8+CD57+ T cells (not recorded which) from PBMCs. The receptors originated from a human donor with aplastic anemia.

This clonotype was detected ten times or more. The V gene is TRBV3-1, the J gene TRBJ1-6; D gene ambiguous. The ends were cut back, 0 bases at V and 8 bases at J, with 5 bases in the middle. Germline CDR1 LGHDT, CDR2 YNNKEL (reference sequence). The length of the CDR3 is 13 residues. The CDR3 region is CASSQERYSPLHF. The CDR3 DNA sequence: TGTGCCAGCAGCCAAGAGCGATATTCACCCCTCCACTTT.

This clonotype was detected only a few times. The chain joins TRBV7-9 to TRBJ2-7, with 8 positions matching TRBD2. CDR1 is SEHNR and CDR2 is FQNEAQ in the germline V gene (reference sequence). The CDR3 runs to 15 residues. The J segment lost 1 base and the V segment lost 5 bases, leaving 7 bases of the junction unmatched. In DNA, the CDR3 is TGTGCCAGCAGCCGAATCACTAGCGGATCCTACGAGCAGTACTTC. Its translation: CASSRITSGSYEQYF.

This clonotype has ten or more counts. This chain links TRBV6-1 with TRBJ1-3, with D hard to call. Germline V CDR1 and CDR2: MNHNS, SASEGT. CDR3 length equals 15 residues. Between the trimmed V and J ends, which lost 8 bases and 0 bases, there was a span of 14 bases. CDR3 coding DNA: TGTGCCAGCTCCATAACGGGCTTCTCTGGAAACACCATATATTTT. Translation gives CASSITGFSGNTIYF.

V and J are TRBV5-1 and TRBJ1-1; 7 nucleotides agree with TRBD1. Germline loops: CDR1 SGHRS, CDR2 YFSETQ. Trimming at V came to 4 bases and at J to 8 bases, leaving 8 bases not matched to a gene. The CDR3 spans 13 residues. Here the CDR3 DNA reads TGCGCCAGCAGCCAGTACGGGACAGCCGAAGCTTTCTTT. It encodes CASSQYGTAEAFF. Based on the CDR3 plus reference TRBV5-1 and TRBJ1-1, the full variable domain is KAGVTQTPRYLIKTRGQQVTLSCSPISGHRSVSWYQQTPGQGLQFLFEYFSETQRNKGNFPGRFSGRQFSNSRSEMNVSTLELGDSALYLCASSQYGTAEAFFGQGTRLTVV.

Many counts were recorded for this clonotype. One end of the junction is discordant with germline, which a read error may explain. The genes are TRBV25-1 and TRBJ2-1, with 14 bases that match TRBD2. Germline V gene lookup returns CDR1 MGHDK and CDR2 SYGVNS. This CDR3 contains 12 residues. CDR3 sequence (DNA): TGTGCCAGCAGGGGACTAGCGGGAGAGCTATCCTTC. It yields the protein CASRGLAGELSF.

The chain recombines TRBV2 with TRBJ1-6; D not resolved. Germline V gene lookup returns CDR1 SNHLY and CDR2 FYNNEI. V was clipped by 7 bases and J by 8 bases, with 15 bases between them. The CDR3 sequence is 14 residues long. This CDR3 is CASTRQLSDSPLHF. Written as DNA, the CDR3 is TGTGCCAGCACCCGGCAGCTATCGGATTCACCCCTCCACTTT. The whole variable domain, filled in from reference TRBV2 and TRBJ1-6, reads EPEVTQTPSHQVTQMGQEVILRCVPISNHLYFYWYRQILGQKVEFLVSFYNNEISEKSEIFDDQFSVERPDGSNFTLKIRSTKLEDSAMYFCASTRQLSDSPLHFGNGTRLTVT.

The table lists this clonotype with a count of one. CDR3 sequence reads: CASSLDPGNSPLHF. The CDR3, as DNA: TGTGCCAGCAGCTTGGACCCGGGGAATTCACCCCTCCACTTT. The V and J genes are TRBV7-8 and TRBJ1-6; D unclear. The CDR3 totals 14 residues. V was shortened by 3 bases and J by 7 bases, with 10 bases between the two germline ends. CDR1 and CDR2 (germline): SGHVS, FQNEAQ.

This clonotype was found many times. V is TRBV9 and J is TRBJ2-1; D is possibly TRBD1 or TRBD2 (5 bases each). The CDR3 has 16 residues. CDR1 is SGDLS, CDR2 YYNGEE, per germline. V was pared by 2 bases and J by 7 bases, with 19 bases between. The CDR3 coding sequence is TGTGCCAGCAGCGTCCTCGCCGGGGCGATGGTAAATGAGCAGTTCTTC. This translates into CASSVLAGAMVNEQFF.

This chain connects TRBV9 to TRBJ2-7; 9 bases fit TRBD1. CDR1 SGDLS and CDR2 YYNGEE come from the germline V gene. There are 14 residues in the CDR3. V was pared by 3 bases and J by 3 bases, with 4 bases of the junction left unmatched. The CDR3 DNA follows: TGTGCCAGCAGCGGGGGACAGGGCATCTACGAGCAGTACTTC. This encodes CASSGGQGIYEQYF.

V usage is TRBV7-9 and J usage is TRBJ1-6; no clear D gene. The CDR3 sequence is 14 residues long. Germline CDR1 SEHNR, CDR2 FQNEAQ (reference sequence). V shed 1 base and J shed 10 bases, with 11 bases lying between them. The CDR3 region has the DNA TGTGCCAGCAGCTTAGAGGGAAGCGGGTCACCCCTCCACTTT. It translates to CASSLEGSGSPLHF.

This clonotype has at least ten counts. The J gene is TRBJ1-1, the V gene TRBV2; 10 bases are a match to TRBD1. V shed 6 bases, J shed 4 bases, and the junction held 2 bases outside the gene matches. The CDR3 runs 13 residues. Looked up from germline, CDR1 is SNHLY and CDR2 is FYNNEI. CDR3 in amino acids: CASRRTGGTEAFF. As DNA, the CDR3 is TGTGCCAGCAGACGGACAGGGGGCACTGAAGCTTTCTTT. Using reference TRBV2 and TRBJ1-1 for the parts outside the CDR3, the full variable domain is EPEVTQTPSHQVTQMGQEVILRCVPISNHLYFYWYRQILGQKVEFLVSFYNNEISEKSEIFDDQFSVERPDGSNFTLKIRSTKLEDSAMYFCASRRTGGTEAFFGQGTRLTVV.

The chain joins TRBV5-6 to TRBJ2-3, with TRBD1 as a possible D gene (6 bases). CDR1 and CDR2 (germline): SGHDT, YYEEEE. CDR3 length equals 13 residues. Trimming took 4 bases from V and 5 from J, leaving 11 bases between them. The CDR3 spells CASSVQGLDTQYF. CDR3 in DNA: TGTGCCAGCAGCGTCCAGGGGTTAGATACGCAGTATTTT.

This clonotype was observed a few times. The chain links TRBV20-1 to TRBJ2-1, with 9 bases identical to TRBD1. Germline V gene data show CDR1 as DFQATT and CDR2 as SNEGSKA (reference sequence). The CDR3 is made up of 15 amino acids. Here the CDR3 reads CSVRTGQGAYNEQFF. CDR3 in DNA: TGCAGCGTTAGAACGGGACAGGGCGCCTACAATGAGCAGTTCTTC.

The chain joins TRBV9 to TRBJ2-2; D is unresolved. CDR3 size: 12 residues. V gave up 0 bases and J gave up 7 bases, with 4 bases separating them. Germline assignment: CDR1 SGDLS and CDR2 YYNGEE. The CDR3 DNA sequence: TGTGCCAGCAGCGTAGCAGGCGGGGAGCTGTTTTTT. Translation: CASSVAGGELFF. The complete variable domain, with remaining parts taken from reference TRBV9 and TRBJ2-2, reads DSGVTQTPKHLITATGQRVTLRCSPRSGDLSVYWYQQSLDQGLQFLIQYYNGEERAKGNILERFSAQQFPDLHSELNLSSLELGDSALYFCASSVAGGELFFGEGSRLTVL.

CDR3 nucleotides: TGTGCCAGCAGCTCGACAGGGGGGAATAATTTCGGGGAGACCCAGTACTTC. Translating gives CASSSTGGNNFGETQYF. J is TRBJ2-5 and V is TRBV11-2, with 9 bases fitting TRBD1. The CDR3 has 17 amino acids. J lost 5 bases, V lost 4 bases, and 14 bases had no gene match. The germline gives CDR1 SGHAT, CDR2 FQNNGV.

The chain carries TRBV7-9 and TRBJ1-5; D is perhaps TRBD1 (5 bases). From germline, CDR1 is SEHNR and CDR2 FQNEAQ (reference sequence). This CDR3 region has 15 residues. Trimming shortened V by 1 base and J by 6 bases, and 13 bases separated the two germline ends. DNA of the CDR3: TGTGCCAGCAGCTTAGGAGGGGCCCCAGCTCAGCCCCAGCATTTT. Protein product: CASSLGGAPAQPQHF. Filled out from reference TRBV7-9 and TRBJ1-5, the complete variable domain reads DTGVSQNPRHKITKRGQNVTFRCDPISEHNRLYWYRQTLGQGPEFLTYFQNEAQLEKSRLLSDRFSAERPKGSFSTLEIQRTEQGDSAMYLCASSLGGAPAQPQHFGDGTRLSIL.

The sample holds many counts of this clonotype. J is TRBJ1-1 and V is TRBV12-3 or TRBV12-4, with 7 bases that match TRBD1. The CDR3 is 13 residues long. The junction had 8 bases not matched to a gene; V was cut back by 6 bases and J by 7 bases. CDR3 amino acids: CASSRTGVNEAFF. CDR3 sequence (DNA): TGTGCCAGCAGCAGAACAGGGGTCAATGAAGCTTTCTTT.